This TCR beta chain originates from a study of cytomegalovirus exposure and HLA in healthy donors. Study summary: Within the Caucasian-associated ancestry cluster were around 81% of the 300 to 450 genotyped donors. Broader study findings: It was 164 TCR beta chains that were listed as cytomegalovirus-associated.

Germline assignment: CDR1 MNHNS and CDR2 SASEGT. V lost 7 bases and J lost 6, with 18 bases in between. CDR3 size: 14 residues. To note about this clone: Its antigen remains unidentified.

60 Vbeta and 13 Jbeta primers were used in PCR. Method: immunoSEQ multiplex PCR; TCRdb's copy keeps in-frame clones and lacks some. The sample includes about 41,000 clones, roughly 80% seen only once; the top ten take approximately 3%. Sequences were obtained from PBMCs. The rearrangement uses TRBV6-1 and TRBJ1-1; unclear D gene. The source of this sequence is a man aged 45 to 65 in good health and CMV-seronegative. CDR3 residues: CASKRDPAAPEAFF. CDR3 bases: TGTGCCAGCAAGAGGGATCCCGCGGCCCCTGAAGCTTTCTTT.